This TCR beta chain was retrieved from a study of blood T cell repertoires in COVID-19. Across the whole study: The analysed material was cDNA or gDNA that came from T cells, B-cell-depleted T cells, or PBMCs.

V lost 0 bases and J lost 6; bases outside the gene matches: 8. In germline, CDR1 is SGHAT, CDR2 FQNNGV. The CDR3 length is 17 residues. The table came from immunoSEQ multiplex PCR; TCRdb's copy has only in-frame clones and leaves some out. This table holds 180,000 or so clones, roughly 85% found once. This rearrangement joins TRBV11-2 to TRBJ2-2; 9 nucleotides line up with TRBD2. This receptor was identified in a woman older than 75 with acute or convalescent COVID-19. The sequencing sample was made of peripheral blood. CDR3 sequence reads: CASSLDWAGGNSGELFF. As DNA, the CDR3 is TGTGCCAGCAGCTTAGATTGGGCGGGAGGGAATTCCGGGGAGCTGTTTTTT.